These 26 T cell receptor beta chains were all obtained from the same sample, sequenced in a study of PD-L1 blockade in urothelial cancer. Libraries were prepared by immunoSEQ multiplex PCR; TCRdb keeps only in-frame clonotypes and omits some of them. The top ten hold around 4.8% of the sample, which has about 74,000 clones, roughly 88% seen once. Time point specified: pretreatment peripheral blood. This material consisted of PBMCs, taken around atezolizumab (anti-PD-L1) treatment. The receptors derive from a man between 65 and 80 years old with urothelial cancer.

The rearrangement uses TRBV6-1 and TRBJ2-3; TRBD2 matches 7 bases. Germline CDR1 and CDR2: MNHNS and SASEGT. The junction had 8 bases not matched to a gene; V was cut back by 2 bases and J by 3 bases. The CDR3 covers 16 residues. The chain's CDR3 is CASSEWGGSGTDTQYF. The CDR3 DNA sequence: TGTGCCAGCAGTGAATGGGGCGGGAGTGGTACAGATACGCAGTATTTT.

The chain employs TRBV5-6 and TRBJ1-2; 7 nucleotides match TRBD1. Germline values: CDR1 SGHDT, CDR2 YYEEEE. V gave up 4 bases and J gave up 7 bases; unmatched junction bases: 4. The CDR3 runs 12 residues. The CDR3 is CASSEGAGGYTF. CDR3 in DNA: TGTGCCAGCAGCGAGGGGGCCGGTGGCTACACCTTC.

V gene TRBV29-1 combines with J gene TRBJ2-7, with TRBD2 as a possible D gene (5 bases). This CDR3 is 14 amino acids long. The germline V gene encodes CDR1 SQVTM and CDR2 ANQGSEA. V lost 7 bases and J lost 3, with 19 bases in between. CDR3 loop: CSAVPERNIYEQYF. The CDR3 bases are TGCAGCGCTGTTCCGGAGCGGAATATCTACGAGCAGTACTTC.

The rearrangement uses TRBV5-6 and TRBJ1-1; D gene uncertain. The germline CDR1 and CDR2 sequences are SGHDT and YYEEEE. The germline V and J ends were trimmed by 3 bases and 0 bases, with 9 bases remaining between them. The CDR3 sequence is 14 residues long. CDR3: CASSWANLNTEAFF. DNA for the CDR3: TGTGCCAGCAGCTGGGCCAATCTGAACACTGAAGCTTTCTTT.

V and J are TRBV11-2 and TRBJ2-3; 10 bases are shared with TRBD1. The germline V gene has CDR1 SGHAT and CDR2 FQNNGV. This CDR3 region has 15 residues. The V gene end was trimmed by 5 bases and the J gene end by 5 bases; junction bases not matched to a gene: 7. CDR3: CASSTGQGGLDTQYF. CDR3 sequence (DNA): TGTGCCAGCAGCACCGGACAGGGGGGGTTAGATACGCAGTATTTT.

The chain employs TRBV19 and TRBJ1-1; 7 nucleotides match TRBD1. Germline CDR1 is LNHDA and CDR2 is SQIVND (reference sequence). V shed 4 bases and J 1 base; nucleotides not matched to a gene: 9. This CDR3 is built from 16 residues. The CDR3 region is CASSTVPGTANTEAFF. In nucleotides, the CDR3 is TGTGCCAGTAGTACAGTCCCCGGGACAGCGAACACTGAAGCTTTCTTT.

Comment on this clone: The junction and the germline gene differ at one end; a read error may be behind it. The V and J genes are TRBV5-6 and TRBJ1-3; D is possibly TRBD1 (5 bases). Germline CDR1 SGHDT, CDR2 YYEEEE. There are 14 residues in the CDR3. The CDR3, as DNA: TGTGCCAGCAGCTTGCAAGGGGTCCAACCTCCATCCGATTTT. Amino acid sequence: CASSLQGVQPPSDF. Using reference TRBV5-6 and TRBJ1-3 for the parts outside the CDR3, the full variable domain is DAGVTQSPTHLIKTRGQQVTLRCSPKSGHDTVSWYQQALGQGPQFIFQYYEEEERQRGNFPDRFSGHQFPNYSSELNVNALLLGDSALYLCASSLQGVQPPSDFGEGSWLTVV.

The V call is TRBV28, the J call TRBJ1-2, with TRBD1 matching 8 bases. Germline V gives CDR1 MDHEN, CDR2 SYDVKM. Trimming removed 8 bases from V and 7 bases from J; junction bases left unmatched: 9. The CDR3 is 13 residues long. The CDR3 sequence: CASLAGQGGGYTF. In DNA form, the CDR3 reads TGTGCCAGCTTGGCCGGACAGGGCGGTGGCTACACCTTC.

This chain links TRBV19 with TRBJ1-5; D gene unclear. The V and J ends lost 2 bases and 0 bases respectively, with 8 bases between them. Germline CDR1 and CDR2: LNHDA and SQIVND (reference sequence). The CDR3 has 15 amino acids. CDR3 DNA: TGTGCCAGTAGTATATCACGGTTTAGCAATCAGCCCCAGCATTTT. Its protein is CASSISRFSNQPQHF.

V gene TRBV5-4 combines with J gene TRBJ2-2; the D gene is possibly TRBD1 (6 bases). Per the germline V gene, CDR1 is SGHNT and CDR2 is YYREEE (reference sequence). V shed 3 bases and J shed 3 bases, with 6 bases lying between them. The CDR3 totals 13 residues. CDR3 protein: CASSSGDTGELFF. The CDR3, as DNA: TGTGCCAGCAGCTCAGGGGACACCGGGGAGCTGTTTTTT.

The gene calls are TRBV5-1 and TRBJ2-1; 11 nucleotides align to TRBD2. With 4 bases clipped from V and 9 bases from J, the junction kept 3 bases outside the gene matches. CDR1 is SGHRS and CDR2 is YFSETQ in the germline V gene. The CDR3 covers 13 residues. Here the CDR3 reads CASSPGLAVEQFF. DNA for the CDR3: TGCGCCAGCAGCCCGGGACTAGCGGTTGAGCAGTTCTTC.

In this sample, this clone turned up once. The chain links TRBV4-1 to TRBJ2-3; 7 bases agree with TRBD2. The CDR3 is 19 amino acids. V trimming: 1 base; J trimming: 2 bases; junction bases outside the gene matches: 15. The germline gives CDR1 MGHRA, CDR2 YSYEKL. CDR3 sequence reads: CASSQAFGGASGNTDTQYF. In nucleotides, the CDR3 is TGCGCCAGCAGCCAAGCTTTCGGCGGGGCTAGCGGAAACACAGATACGCAGTATTTT.

V is TRBV30 and J is TRBJ1-1, with D possibly being TRBD1 (6 bases). In germline, CDR1 is GTSNPN, CDR2 SVGIG (reference sequence). The CDR3 runs 16 residues. V was cut by 2 bases and J by 1 base, with 17 bases left in between. This CDR3 is CAWSPDQGWRNTEAFF. For the CDR3, the DNA is TGTGCCTGGAGTCCTGACCAGGGGTGGAGGAACACTGAAGCTTTCTTT.

V is TRBV7-6 and J is TRBJ2-1, with D possibly TRBD2 on 6 matching bases. Germline CDR1 is SGHVS and CDR2 is FNYEAQ. The CDR3 sequence is 13 residues long. The V and J ends lost 0 bases and 12 bases respectively, with 12 bases between them. The CDR3 sequence: CASSLARDSPQFF. For the CDR3, the DNA is TGTGCCAGCAGCTTAGCCAGGGACTCCCCGCAGTTCTTC.

CDR3 protein: CASSPGTGAGDTQYF. In DNA, the CDR3 is TGTGCCAGCAGCCCAGGGACAGGGGCAGGAGATACGCAGTATTTT. The chain is built from TRBV27 and TRBJ2-3; 10 positions agree with TRBD1. Germline-derived CDR1 and CDR2 are MNHEY and SMNVEV (reference sequence). This CDR3 region has 15 residues. Trimming cost V 6 bases and J 5 bases; bases outside gene matches: 8.

V gene TRBV11-1 combines with J gene TRBJ1-1; tentative D call: TRBD1 (5 bases). The CDR3 contains 14 residues. Germline-derived CDR1 and CDR2 are SGHAT and FQDESV (reference sequence). V lost 4 bases to trimming and J lost 0 bases, with 9 bases between them. The CDR3 here is CASSSGGVNTEAFF. The CDR3 DNA sequence: TGTGCCAGCAGCTCTGGGGGGGTGAACACTGAAGCTTTCTTT.

The CDR3 DNA is TGTGCCAGCTCACCACTGACCGGGGACGAGCAGTACTTC. It specifies CASSPLTGDEQYF. The chain is built from TRBV18 and TRBJ2-7; D might be TRBD2 (5 bases). Between the trimmed V and J ends, which lost 1 base and 5 bases, there was a span of 9 bases. The germline V gene encodes CDR1 KGHSH and CDR2 LQKENI. The CDR3 contains 13 residues. The full variable domain, completed using reference TRBV18 and TRBJ2-7, is NAGVMQNPRHLVRRRGQEARLRCSPMKGHSHVYWYRQLPEEGLKFMVYLQKENIIDESGMPKERFSAEFPKEGPSILRIQQVVRGDSAAYFCASSPLTGDEQYFGPGTRLTVT.

CDR3 loop: CASSLRTSGGGGSYEQYF. CDR3 in DNA: TGCGCCAGCAGCTTAAGGACTAGCGGGGGGGGAGGCTCCTACGAGCAGTACTTC. The V call is TRBV5-1, the J call TRBJ2-7; 15 nucleotides match TRBD2. Germline loops: CDR1 SGHRS, CDR2 YFSETQ. J was trimmed by 0 bases and V by 2 bases; bases with no gene match: 6. The CDR3 extends over 18 amino acids.

This clone was recorded once. This chain links TRBV7-6 with TRBJ2-7; D unclear. Germline V gene data show CDR1 as SGHVS and CDR2 as FNYEAQ. Deletions cut 3 bases from V and 3 bases from J, with 9 bases between. The CDR3 runs to 13 residues. The CDR3 loop reads CASSFDTNYEQYF. The CDR3 DNA is TGTGCCAGCAGCTTCGACACAAACTACGAGCAGTACTTC.

The V gene is TRBV6-5, the J gene TRBJ2-2, with TRBD2 matching 7 bases. The CDR3 totals 13 residues. V lost 5 bases to trimming and J lost 4 bases; unmatched junction nucleotides: 1. CDR1 is MNHEY, CDR2 SVGAGI, per germline. This CDR3 reads CASSRGGTGELFF. The CDR3 DNA sequence: TGTGCCAGCAGTCGCGGGGGCACCGGGGAGCTGTTTTTT.

The chain recombines TRBV5-1 with TRBJ2-3, with 13 bases fitting TRBD2. This CDR3 is 16 amino acids long. V was pared by 3 bases and J by 4 bases, with 5 bases of the junction left unmatched. Germline V lookup: CDR1 SGHRS, CDR2 YFSETQ. CDR3 in amino acids: CASSSGLAGVSDTQYF. The CDR3 nucleotides read TGCGCCAGCAGCTCCGGACTAGCGGGAGTATCAGATACGCAGTATTTT.

V gene TRBV29-1 combines with J gene TRBJ2-5; tentative D call: TRBD2 (6 bases). Trimming took 0 bases from V and 9 from J, leaving 23 bases between them. Per the germline V gene, CDR1 is SQVTM and CDR2 is ANQGSEA. The CDR3 is made up of 16 amino acids. CDR3 in DNA: TGCAGCGTTGAAGATCGGGCTAGCGAGGCGGTTGTGGCCCAGTACTTC. As protein: CSVEDRASEAVVAQYF.

This clone came up a few times. The chain employs TRBV5-1 and TRBJ2-1; D perhaps matches TRBD2 (6 bases). Trimming pared 4 bases from V and 12 bases from J, leaving 17 bases between. Germline-derived CDR1 and CDR2 are SGHRS and YFSETQ. This CDR3 region has 13 residues. CDR3 in amino acids: CASSPDRAGRQFF. As DNA, the CDR3 is TGCGCCAGCAGCCCCGATAGAGCCGGGAGGCAGTTCTTC.

This rearrangement joins TRBV11-2 to TRBJ1-1, with unresolved D. The CDR3 length is 13 residues. V was clipped by 5 bases and J by 0 bases, with 7 bases between them. Germline-derived CDR1 and CDR2 are SGHAT and FQNNGV. The chain's CDR3 is CASSPGVNTEAFF. In DNA, the CDR3 is TGTGCCAGCAGCCCGGGAGTGAACACTGAAGCTTTCTTT.

This clone occurred a few times. The J gene is TRBJ1-2, the V gene TRBV5-1; TRBD1 matches at 8 bases. This CDR3 region has 15 residues. The germline CDR1 and CDR2 sequences are SGHRS and YFSETQ. J lost 4 bases, V lost 4 bases, and 9 bases had no gene match. The CDR3 DNA is TGCGCCAGCAGCGCCCGGACAGGGTTCGGCTATGGCTACACCTTC. This translates into CASSARTGFGYGYTF.

This clone occurred once. The chain links TRBV18 to TRBJ2-1; D is possibly TRBD2 (5 bases). The V end lost 2 bases, the J end lost 7 bases, and 15 bases lay between the germline ends. The CDR3 length is 15 residues. Germline V lookup: CDR1 KGHSH, CDR2 LQKENI. For the CDR3, the DNA is TGTGCCAGCTCACCATTGCGGGCCACGGATAATGAGCAGTTCTTC. Its translation is CASSPLRATDNEQFF.